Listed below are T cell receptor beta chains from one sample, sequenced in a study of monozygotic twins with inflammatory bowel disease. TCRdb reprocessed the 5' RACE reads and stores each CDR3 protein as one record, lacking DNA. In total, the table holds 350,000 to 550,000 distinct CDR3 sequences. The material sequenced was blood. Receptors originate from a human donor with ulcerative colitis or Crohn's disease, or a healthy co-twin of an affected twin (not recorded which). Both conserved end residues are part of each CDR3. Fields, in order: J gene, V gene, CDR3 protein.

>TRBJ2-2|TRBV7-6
CASGASGGSNTGELFF
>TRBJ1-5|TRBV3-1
CASSQDGGGNQPQHF
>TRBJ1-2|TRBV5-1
CASSFPVDGDMGYGYTF
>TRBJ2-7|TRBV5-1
CASSTTGDPYEQYF
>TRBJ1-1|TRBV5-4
CASRVTGNTEAFF
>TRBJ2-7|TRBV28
CASSLYLAGVPSYEQYF
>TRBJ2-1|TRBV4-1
CASSLGPLNNEQFF
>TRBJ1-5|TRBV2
CASSERQGRNQPQHF
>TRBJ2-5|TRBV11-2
CASSLVRRPGETQYF
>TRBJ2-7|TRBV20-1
CSAYGTSRSEQYF
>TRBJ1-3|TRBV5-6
CASSLGQGLPFGNTIYF
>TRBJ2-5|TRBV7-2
CASSLVPTLGETQYF
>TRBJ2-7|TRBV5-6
CASSLWASGHASSYEQYF
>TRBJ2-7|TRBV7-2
CASSLGVVEQYF
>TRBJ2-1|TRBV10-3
CAIRAGTGSNEQFF
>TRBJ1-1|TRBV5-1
CASSRQGQGGTEAFF
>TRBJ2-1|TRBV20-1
CSARDPAGGGDEQFF